This passage covers 2 T cell receptor beta chains from one sample sequenced in a study of T cell repertoires in cytomegalovirus infection. TCRdb recomputed calls from the reads with MiXCR, one row per CDR3 protein. The repertoire holds some 700,000 distinct CDR3 sequences, less than 40% seen once, with 2.5% to 3% in the top ten. Sequencing was performed on PBMCs. The receptors here all came from a human donor in good health (CMV status not recorded). Some clones in this sample may be carry-over from other donors' samples.

The chain employs TRBV4-1 and TRBJ2-2; no firm D call. Germline CDR1 is MGHRA and CDR2 is YSYEKL. The V end lost 3 bases, the J end lost 5 bases, and 13 bases lay between the germline ends. This CDR3 has 15 amino acids. CDR3: CASSQSSVVTGELFF. DNA for the CDR3: TGCGCCAGCAGCCAGTCGAGTGTTGTAACCGGGGAGCTGTTTTTT.

V usage is TRBV12-3 or TRBV12-4 and J usage is TRBJ1-1, with TRBD1 identical over 10 bases. V was clipped by 5 bases and J by 4 bases; unmatched bases: 4. This CDR3 is built from 14 residues. The CDR3 loop reads CASSRQGARTEAFF. In DNA form, the CDR3 reads TGTGCCAGCAGTCGACAGGGGGCGCGCACTGAAGCTTTCTTT.